This T cell receptor (beta chain) was sequenced for a study of metastatic and nonmetastatic thyroid tumors. About the research overall: Both malignant and benign thyroid patients supplied peripheral blood and tumor or nodule tissue samples, across which the repertoires of these patients were then compared. Study-wide findings and caveats: Benign nodules reportedly had significantly lower TCR beta diversity than malignant thyroid tumors in blood and tumor.

Before thyroid surgery, none of the patients had received any treatment. In the authors' workflow: Clinicopathological groups of papillary thyroid cancer showed CDR3 differences that were used to build a distant-metastasis classifier. TCRdb ran MiXCR on the PCR reads. What appears here as the V and J calls and clone size reflects TCRdb's work, not the paper's. Of over 20,000 clones listed, more than 25% were seen once; the top ten hold 15% to 20%. By share of the sample, this clone is medium-sized. As yet, its antigen is unknown. The sequence was obtained from a female donor with papillary thyroid cancer or a benign thyroid nodule (not recorded which). Some clones in this sample may be carry-over from other donors' samples. The material sequenced was blood.

CDR3 DNA: TGCAGTGCAGCCACTGCGGGGAGGGACTACAATGAGCAGTTCTTC. It encodes CSAATAGRDYNEQFF. The V gene is TRBV20-1, the J gene TRBJ2-1; 7 nucleotides line up with TRBD2. J gave up 3 bases and V 6 bases, and 11 bases lay outside the gene matches. The germline V gene encodes CDR1 DFQATT and CDR2 SNEGSKA (reference sequence). The CDR3 is 15 residues long.